This is a list of T cell receptor beta chains from one sample in a study of cytomegalovirus exposure and HLA in healthy donors. The method was immunoSEQ multiplex PCR; TCRdb's version includes in-frame clones alone and lacks a portion of them. The sample lists around 62,000 clones, 60% to 80% occurring once. Sequenced material: PBMCs. These receptors originate from a man aged 55 to 70 in good health and CMV-seropositive. CDR3s include the opening cysteine and the closing phenylalanine or tryptophan. Fields, in order: D gene, clone size, V gene, J gene, CDR3 protein, CDR3 DNA. D genes are given only for firm matches. Not every row has a clone size; where given, it reads once, few, many or a size class.

>TRBD2|-|TRBV4-1|TRBJ2-1
CASSPRGGPYNEQFF
TGCGCCAGCAGCCCACGGGGGGGGCCCTACAATGAGCAGTTCTTC
>-|-|TRBV6-1|TRBJ2-5
CASSEVGETQYF
TGTGCCAGCAGTGAAGTCGGGGAGACCCAGTACTTC
>-|-|TRBV5-6|TRBJ2-2
CASSLMAAGAANTGELFF
TGTGCCAGCAGCTTAATGGCCGCCGGAGCCGCGAACACCGGGGAGCTGTTTTTT
>-|few|TRBV7-5|TRBJ1-5
CARSPTVQVEPQHF
TGTGCCAGAAGCCCAACAGTTCAGGTTGAACCCCAGCATTTT
>TRBD1|once|TRBV5-1|TRBJ2-2
CASSSSGQLNTGELFF
TGCGCCAGCAGCTCCTCGGGACAGTTGAACACCGGGGAGCTGTTTTTT
>-|-|TRBV5-4|TRBJ2-1
CASSFLAGEIDEQFF
TGTGCCAGCAGCTTTCTGGCAGGGGAGATCGATGAGCAGTTCTTC
>TRBD2|once|TRBV11-3|TRBJ2-7
CASSLKGLAGTSRVYEQYF
TGTGCCAGCAGCTTAAAGGGACTAGCGGGTACGTCGCGGGTCTACGAGCAGTACTTC
>-|-|TRBV19|TRBJ2-7
CASSGSGSRASHEQYF
TGTGCCAGTAGTGGGTCAGGGTCGAGAGCGTCCCACGAGCAGTACTTC
>-|-|TRBV5-1|TRBJ1-1
CASSLEGYAEAFF
TGCGCCAGCAGCTTGGAGGGGTATGCTGAAGCTTTCTTT
>TRBD1|-|TRBV4-1|TRBJ2-7
CASSHPTTGAYEQYF
TGCGCCAGCAGCCATCCTACGACAGGGGCCTACGAGCAGTACTTC
>TRBD2|-|TRBV4-2|TRBJ2-7
CASSQERTSGYYF
TGTGCCAGCAGCCAAGAGCGGACTAGCGGCTACTACTTC
>-|-|TRBV11-3|TRBJ1-4
CASSLGFGGTNEKLFF
TGTGCCAGCAGCTTAGGATTCGGAGGCACTAATGAAAAACTGTTTTTT
>TRBD2|-|TRBV11-3|TRBJ2-3
CASSLEGLARSTDTQYF
TGTGCCAGCAGCTTAGAGGGACTAGCAAGAAGCACAGATACGCAGTATTTT
>-|-|TRBV27|TRBJ2-3
CASSLYKDFFSTDTQYF
TGTGCCAGCAGTTTATATAAAGACTTTTTTAGCACAGATACGCAGTATTTT
>-|-|TRBV6-1|TRBJ1-5
CASSEGRATYSNQPQHF
TGTGCCAGCAGTGAGGGCAGGGCTACATATAGCAATCAGCCCCAGCATTTT
>TRBD1|-|TRBV5-6|TRBJ1-3
CASSFRDRYSGNTIYF
TGTGCCAGCAGCTTCCGGGACAGGTATTCTGGAAACACCATATATTTT
>-|few|TRBV7-2|TRBJ1-2
CASSLTGSANYGYTF
TGTGCCAGCAGCTTGACAGGTTCTGCTAACTATGGCTACACCTTC
>TRBD1|-|TRBV5-1|TRBJ1-1
CASSLEQGEAFF
TGCGCCAGCAGCTTGGAACAGGGGGAAGCTTTCTTT
>-|few|TRBV11-2|TRBJ1-1
CASGDRLNTEAFF
TGTGCCAGCGGTGACAGGTTGAACACTGAAGCTTTCTTT
>TRBD1|-|TRBV6-5|TRBJ1-1
CASSPGQGFRAFF
TGTGCCAGCAGCCCGGGACAGGGATTTAGGGCTTTCTTT
>TRBD1|few|TRBV2|TRBJ2-7
CASSDPGTDAKIQTYEQYF
TGTGCCAGCAGTGATCCCGGGACAGACGCGAAGATACAAACCTACGAGCAGTACTTC
>-|-|TRBV5-1|TRBJ1-6
CASSPGHSDSPLHF
TGCGCCAGCAGCCCTGGACACTCTGACTCACCCCTCCACTTT
>-|-|TRBV2|TRBJ2-1
CASRTQNEQFF
TGTGCCAGCAGGACTCAAAATGAGCAGTTCTTC
>-|-|TRBV27|TRBJ1-1
CASSTGITEAFF
TGTGCCAGCAGTACAGGGATCACTGAAGCTTTCTTT
>TRBD2|-|TRBV10-1|TRBJ2-1
CASSEFSLAVYNEQFF
TGCGCCAGCAGTGAATTCTCGCTAGCGGTTTACAATGAGCAGTTCTTC
>TRBD2|-|TRBV6-4|TRBJ2-1
CASSDSIASGSIHEQFF
TGTGCCAGCAGTGACTCGATAGCTAGCGGGAGTATCCATGAGCAGTTCTTC
>TRBD1|-|TRBV7-9|TRBJ2-1
CASTRGQDYNEQFF
TGTGCCAGCACTAGGGGACAGGACTACAATGAGCAGTTCTTC
>TRBD1|-|TRBV5-1|TRBJ1-1
CASSFWPAGTGGAGTEAFF
TGCGCCAGCAGCTTTTGGCCTGCCGGGACAGGGGGCGCCGGCACTGAAGCTTTCTTT
>-|-|TRBV5-5|TRBJ1-2
CASSWGDYGYTF
TGTGCCAGCAGCTGGGGGGACTATGGCTACACCTTC
>TRBD2|-|TRBV11-3|TRBJ2-3
CASSLAPGGGDTQYF
TGTGCCAGCAGCTTAGCTCCCGGGGGGGGAGATACGCAGTATTTT
>-|-|TRBV7-9|TRBJ1-4
CASSSWTDEKLFF
TGTGCCAGCAGCTCGTGGACAGATGAAAAACTGTTTTTT
>-|-|TRBV18|TRBJ1-3
CASSPRSSSGNTIYF
TGTGCCAGCTCCCCCCGCAGTTCCTCTGGAAACACCATATATTTT
>TRBD1|-|TRBV18|TRBJ2-7
CASSPPSQGINEQYF
TGTGCCAGCTCACCACCGTCACAGGGGATCAACGAGCAGTACTTC
>-|-|TRBV6-1|TRBJ1-5
CASSDRNLSNQPQHF
TGTGCCAGCAGTGACAGAAATCTTAGCAATCAGCCCCAGCATTTT
>TRBD2|-|TRBV5-1|TRBJ2-2
CASSTGTSGRTGELFF
TGCGCCAGCAGCACGGGGACTAGCGGGAGGACCGGGGAGCTGTTTTTT
>TRBD1|few|TRBV4-2|TRBJ1-2
CASSQGTVRPYGYTF
TGTGCCAGCAGCCAGGGGACAGTTAGACCCTATGGCTACACCTTC
>TRBD1|-|TRBV7-6|TRBJ1-3
CASSVAPWTGGRNTIYF
TGTGCCAGCAGCGTAGCTCCCTGGACAGGGGGTAGAAACACCATATATTTT
>-|-|TRBV5-1|TRBJ1-3
CASSPTGGKENTIYF
TGCGCCAGCAGCCCTACCGGGGGAAAGGAAAACACCATATATTTT
>TRBD1|-|TRBV7-9|TRBJ2-5
CASSLWTGSMETQYF
TGTGCCAGCAGCCTGTGGACAGGGTCAATGGAGACCCAGTACTTC
>-|-|TRBV7-2|TRBJ2-3
CASSFPSHTQYF
TGTGCCAGCAGCTTCCCCAGTCATACGCAGTATTTT
>TRBD1|few|TRBV7-9|TRBJ2-6
CASPGQTDPGANVLTF
TGTGCCAGCCCGGGACAGACGGACCCTGGGGCCAACGTCCTGACTTTC
>TRBD1|-|TRBV19|TRBJ2-1
CATSSRGLYNEQFF
TGTGCCACTTCGAGCAGGGGGCTTTACAATGAGCAGTTCTTC
>TRBD2|-|TRBV7-6|TRBJ2-7
CASSLGALAGGGYEQYF
TGTGCCAGCAGCTTAGGGGCTCTAGCGGGAGGTGGCTACGAGCAGTACTTC
>-|-|TRBV19|TRBJ1-2
CASSIRVRAYYGYTF
TGTGCCAGTAGTATCAGGGTCCGGGCGTATTATGGCTACACCTTC
>-|-|TRBV5-1|TRBJ2-5
CASSQGQRETQYF
TGCGCCAGCAGCCAGGGACAAAGAGAGACCCAGTACTTC
>TRBD1|once|TRBV6-5|TRBJ1-1
CASSRDRRNTEAFF
TGTGCCAGCAGTCGGGACAGGCGGAACACTGAAGCTTTCTTT
>-|-|TRBV23-1|TRBJ1-2
CASSQRQYGYTF
TGCGCCAGCAGTCAACGACAGTATGGCTACACCTTC
>-|-|TRBV5-4|TRBJ2-2
CASSLDWSSGELFF
TGTGCCAGCAGCTTGGACTGGAGTTCCGGGGAGCTGTTTTTT
>TRBD2|-|TRBV11-3|TRBJ2-7
CASSLPWGGSPYEQYF
TGTGCCAGCAGTCTACCGTGGGGAGGGTCTCCCTACGAGCAGTACTTC
>TRBD1|-|TRBV16|TRBJ1-4
CASSQVPGGSTNEKLFF
TGTGCCAGCAGCCAAGTACCAGGGGGCTCGACTAATGAAAAACTGTTTTTT
>-|-|TRBV5-1|TRBJ2-4
CASAEGEGWGGAKNIQYF
TGCGCCAGCGCGGAGGGTGAAGGCTGGGGTGGGGCCAAAAACATTCAGTACTTC
>TRBD1|-|TRBV5-6|TRBJ1-5
CASSSRGTDSNQPQHF
TGTGCCAGCAGCTCCCGGGGGACAGATAGCAATCAGCCCCAGCATTTT
>-|-|TRBV7-9|TRBJ2-2
CASSLDSGTNTGELFF
TGTGCCAGCAGCTTAGATTCGGGAACGAACACCGGGGAGCTGTTTTTT
>-|few|TRBV19|TRBJ1-2
CASSIVKPRGYGYTF
TGTGCCAGTAGTATAGTAAAGCCTCGGGGCTATGGCTACACCTTC
>-|-|TRBV29-1|TRBJ1-6
CSVGAGVNSPLHF
TGCAGCGTTGGGGCGGGGGTCAATTCACCCCTCCACTTT
>TRBD2|-|TRBV11-2|TRBJ2-3
CASSLEPSGSRTQYF
TGTGCCAGCAGCTTAGAACCTAGCGGGAGTAGGACGCAGTATTTT
>-|-|TRBV7-8|TRBJ2-3
CASSRGLLSTDTQYF
TGTGCCAGCAGCCGAGGACTCCTTAGCACAGATACGCAGTATTTT